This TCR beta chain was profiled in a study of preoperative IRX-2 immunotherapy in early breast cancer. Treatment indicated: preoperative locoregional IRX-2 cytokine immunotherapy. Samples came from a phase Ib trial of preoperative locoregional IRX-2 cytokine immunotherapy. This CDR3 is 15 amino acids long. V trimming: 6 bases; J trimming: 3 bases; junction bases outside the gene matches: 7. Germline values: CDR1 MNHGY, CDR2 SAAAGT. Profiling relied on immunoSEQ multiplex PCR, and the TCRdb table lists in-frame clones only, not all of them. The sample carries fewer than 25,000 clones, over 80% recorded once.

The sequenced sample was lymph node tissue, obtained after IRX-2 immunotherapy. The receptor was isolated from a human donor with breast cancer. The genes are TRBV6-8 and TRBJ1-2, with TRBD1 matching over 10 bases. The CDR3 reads CASSPGTGAYYGYTF. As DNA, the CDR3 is TGTGCCAGCAGCCCCGGGACAGGGGCTTACTATGGCTACACCTTC.